The T cell receptor (beta chain) described here comes from a study of blood T cell repertoires in COVID-19. Germline lookup yields CDR1 MGHDK and CDR2 SYGVNS. The CDR3 runs to 18 residues. The J segment lost 2 bases and the V segment lost 3 bases, leaving 12 bases of the junction unmatched. Sequencing was performed with immunoSEQ multiplex PCR; in TCRdb, only in-frame clones are kept and a portion is missing. This sample has 250,000 to 350,000 clones, with approximately 87% found just once. The sample consisted of peripheral blood. The receptor was derived from a woman aged 50 to 60 who had recovered from COVID-19. The V and J genes are TRBV25-1 and TRBJ2-7, with 11 bases identical to TRBD1. The CDR3 is CASSDSSTGTGGPYEQYF. The CDR3 coding sequence is TGTGCCAGCAGTGACTCCTCCACCGGGACAGGGGGACCCTACGAGCAGTACTTC.